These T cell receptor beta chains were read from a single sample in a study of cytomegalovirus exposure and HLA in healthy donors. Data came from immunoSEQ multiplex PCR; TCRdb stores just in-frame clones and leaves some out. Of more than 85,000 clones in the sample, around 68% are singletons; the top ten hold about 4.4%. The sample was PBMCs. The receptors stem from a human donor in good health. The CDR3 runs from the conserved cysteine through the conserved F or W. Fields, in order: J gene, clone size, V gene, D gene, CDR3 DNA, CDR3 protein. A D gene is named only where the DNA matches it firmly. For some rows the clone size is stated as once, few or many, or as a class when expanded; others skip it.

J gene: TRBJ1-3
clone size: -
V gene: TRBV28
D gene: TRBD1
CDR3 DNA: TGTGCCAGCAGATCATGGGGGGTCCAGGGGGCGGGAAACACCATATATTTT
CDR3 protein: CASRSWGVQGAGNTIYF

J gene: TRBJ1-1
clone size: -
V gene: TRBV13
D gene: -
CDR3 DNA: TGTGCCAGCAGCGAACAGGGTAAAAATGGAGCTTTCTTT
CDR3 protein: CASSEQGKNGAFF

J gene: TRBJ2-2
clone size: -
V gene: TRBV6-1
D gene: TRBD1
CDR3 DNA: TGTGCCAGCAGTGAAGGAGGGACAGGGCGGTCCGGGGAGCTGTTTTTT
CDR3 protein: CASSEGGTGRSGELFF

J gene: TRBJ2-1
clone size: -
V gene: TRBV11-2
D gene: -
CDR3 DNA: TGTGCCAGCAGCCTGGCCAGAAGCAATGAGCAGTTCTTC
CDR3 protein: CASSLARSNEQFF

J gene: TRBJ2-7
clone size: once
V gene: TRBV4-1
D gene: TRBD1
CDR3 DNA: TGCGCCAGCAGCCAAGCCGGGACAGGGGATTCCGAGCAGTACTTC
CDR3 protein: CASSQAGTGDSEQYF

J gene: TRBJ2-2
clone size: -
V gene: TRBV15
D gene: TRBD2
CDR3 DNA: TGTGCCACCAGCTTGACTAGCGGGAGTATTGGCGGGGAGCTGTTTTTT
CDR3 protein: CATSLTSGSIGGELFF

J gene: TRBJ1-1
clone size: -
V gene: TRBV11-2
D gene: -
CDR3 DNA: TGTGCCAGCAGCGCCCTACAGGGAAGGGAAGCTTTCTTT
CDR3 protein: CASSALQGREAFF

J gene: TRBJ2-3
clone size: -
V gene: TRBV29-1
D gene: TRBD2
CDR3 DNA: TGCAGCGTGAGGAGGGATGGGCTAGCGGGACTCCTTAGCACAGATACGCAGTATTTT
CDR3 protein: CSVRRDGLAGLLSTDTQYF

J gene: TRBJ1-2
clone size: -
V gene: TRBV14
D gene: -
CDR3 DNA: TGTGCCAGCAGCCCAGCTAACTATGGCTACACCTTC
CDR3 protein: CASSPANYGYTF

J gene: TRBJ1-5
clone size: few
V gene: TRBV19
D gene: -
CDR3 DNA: TGTGCCAGTAGTCGGCGGGAGGCCCTCAATCAGCCCCAGCATTTT
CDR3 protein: CASSRREALNQPQHF

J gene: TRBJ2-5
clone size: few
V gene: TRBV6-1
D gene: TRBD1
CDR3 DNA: TGTGCCAGCAGTGAATTGGCAGGGGGCGGTGAGACCCAGTACTTC
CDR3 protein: CASSELAGGGETQYF

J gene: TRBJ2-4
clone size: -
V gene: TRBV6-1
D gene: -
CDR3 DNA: TGTGCCAGCAGTGACCAGGGACTAGCCAAAAACATTCAGTACTTC
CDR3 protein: CASSDQGLAKNIQYF

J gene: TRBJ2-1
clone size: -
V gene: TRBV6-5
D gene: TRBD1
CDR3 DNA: TGTGCCAGCAAGGGACAGTCCATTAACAATGAGCAGTTCTTC
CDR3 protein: CASKGQSINNEQFF

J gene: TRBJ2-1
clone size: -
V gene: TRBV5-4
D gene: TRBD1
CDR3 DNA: TGTGCCAGCAGCTCCGGGACAGAATACAATGAGCAGTTCTTC
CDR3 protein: CASSSGTEYNEQFF

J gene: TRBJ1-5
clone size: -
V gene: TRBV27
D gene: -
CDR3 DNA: TGTGCCAGCAAGACCTCAGGGTTACCCGCTTATAGCAATCAGCCCCAGCATTTT
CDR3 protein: CASKTSGLPAYSNQPQHF

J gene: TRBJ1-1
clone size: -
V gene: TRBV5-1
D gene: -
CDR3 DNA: TGCGCCAGCAGCTTGGAGATGACAGGCGAACCTGAAGCTTTCTTT
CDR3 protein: CASSLEMTGEPEAFF

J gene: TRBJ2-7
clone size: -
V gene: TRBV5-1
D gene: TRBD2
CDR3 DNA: TGCGCCAGCAACCCTGGACTAGGGTTAAGGAGCTCCTACGAGCAGTACTTC
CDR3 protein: CASNPGLGLRSSYEQYF

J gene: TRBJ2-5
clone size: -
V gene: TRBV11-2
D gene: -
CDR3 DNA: TGTGCCAGCAGCCTGGGATCGACTAGAGTGGAGACCCAGTACTTC
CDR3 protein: CASSLGSTRVETQYF

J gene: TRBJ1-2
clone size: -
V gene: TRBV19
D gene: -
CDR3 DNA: TGTGCCAGTACCTCCGGACTTGTCGGCTACACCTTC
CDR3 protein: CASTSGLVGYTF

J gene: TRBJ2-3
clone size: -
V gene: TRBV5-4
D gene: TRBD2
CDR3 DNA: TGTGCCAGCAGCCGGCGGGAGGGAGGCACAGATACGCAGTATTTT
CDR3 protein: CASSRREGGTDTQYF

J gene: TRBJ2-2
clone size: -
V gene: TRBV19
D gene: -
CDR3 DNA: TGTGCCAGTAGTATATCGGGTCTCGGGGAGCTGTTTTTT
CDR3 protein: CASSISGLGELFF

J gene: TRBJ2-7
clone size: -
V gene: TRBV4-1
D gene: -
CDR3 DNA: TGCGCCAGCAGCCAAGATTCCCCGGGTGTGTACGAGCAGTACTTC
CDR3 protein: CASSQDSPGVYEQYF

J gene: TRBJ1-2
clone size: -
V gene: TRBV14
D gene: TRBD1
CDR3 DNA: TGTGCCAGCAGCCAATGGGGACCGGGACAGGGAGGTGGCTACACCTTC
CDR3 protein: CASSQWGPGQGGGYTF

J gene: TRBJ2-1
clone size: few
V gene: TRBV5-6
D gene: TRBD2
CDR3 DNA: TGTGCCAGCAGCGGACCTGAGCTAGCGGGATGGCAGGAGCAGTTCTTC
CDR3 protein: CASSGPELAGWQEQFF

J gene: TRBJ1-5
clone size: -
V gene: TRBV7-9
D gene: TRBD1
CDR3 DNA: TGTGCCAGCAACGGACAGGCCGATCAGCCCCAGCATTTT
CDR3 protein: CASNGQADQPQHF

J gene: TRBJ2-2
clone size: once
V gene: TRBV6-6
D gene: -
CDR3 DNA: TGTGCCAGCAGTTACTCCCGGGCGAACACCGGGGAGCTGTTTTTT
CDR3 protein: CASSYSRANTGELFF

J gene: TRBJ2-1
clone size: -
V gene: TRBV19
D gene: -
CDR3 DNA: TGTGCCAGTAGTATAGGCGGATTATACAATGAGCAGTTCTTC
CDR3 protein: CASSIGGLYNEQFF

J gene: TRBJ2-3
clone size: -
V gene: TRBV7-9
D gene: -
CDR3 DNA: TGTGCCAGCAGCCCCCCAGAAATACCAGATACGCAGTATTTT
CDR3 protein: CASSPPEIPDTQYF

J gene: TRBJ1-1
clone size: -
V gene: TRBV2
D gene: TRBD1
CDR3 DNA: TGTGCCACGCTGGACAGGTTGGTGGGGACTGAAGCTTTCTTT
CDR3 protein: CATLDRLVGTEAFF

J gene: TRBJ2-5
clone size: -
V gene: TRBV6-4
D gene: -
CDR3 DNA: TGTGCCAGCATAAATATTGGGGGGACTCCAAGGCAGACCCAGTACTTC
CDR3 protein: CASINIGGTPRQTQYF

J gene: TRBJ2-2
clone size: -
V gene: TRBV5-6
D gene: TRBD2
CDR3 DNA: TGTGCCAGCAGCCTGCGCTTCCTAGCGGGAGCGAACACCGGGGAGCTGTTTTTT
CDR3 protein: CASSLRFLAGANTGELFF

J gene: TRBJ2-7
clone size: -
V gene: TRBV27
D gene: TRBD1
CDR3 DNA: TGTGCCAGCAGTTTATTTGAGGGGGCCTCCTACGAGCAGTACTTC
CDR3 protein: CASSLFEGASYEQYF

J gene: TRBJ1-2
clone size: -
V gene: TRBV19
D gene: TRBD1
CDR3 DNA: TGTGCCAGTAGTGGCGACAGGGTATATGGCTACACCTTC
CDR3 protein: CASSGDRVYGYTF

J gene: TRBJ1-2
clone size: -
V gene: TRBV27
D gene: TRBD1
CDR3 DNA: TGTGCCAGCAGTTTGTCCGGGACAGGGAGTCTCGAGGGCTACACCTTC
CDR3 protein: CASSLSGTGSLEGYTF

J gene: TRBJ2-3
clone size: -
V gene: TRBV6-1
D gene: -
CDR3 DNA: TGTGCCAGCAGTGAACAGGGGACAGATACGCAGTATTTT
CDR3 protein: CASSEQGTDTQYF

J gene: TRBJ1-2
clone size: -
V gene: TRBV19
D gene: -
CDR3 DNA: TGTGCCAGTAGTCTTTCGGGACTGAAGATGAAGGGCTACACCTTC
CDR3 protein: CASSLSGLKMKGYTF

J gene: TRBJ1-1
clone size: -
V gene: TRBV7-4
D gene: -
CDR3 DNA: TGTGCCAGCAGCCTAAACAACAGGGAAAAGAACACTGAAGCTTTCTTT
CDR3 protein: CASSLNNREKNTEAFF

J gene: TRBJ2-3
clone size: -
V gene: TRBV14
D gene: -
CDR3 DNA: TGTGCCAGCAGCCTGCTGGGGCGGATAGATACGCAGTATTTT
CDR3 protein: CASSLLGRIDTQYF

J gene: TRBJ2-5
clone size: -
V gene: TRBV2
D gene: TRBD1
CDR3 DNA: TGTGCCAGCAGTGGGACAGGCCTACAGGAGCAGTACTTC
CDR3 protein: CASSGTGLQEQYF

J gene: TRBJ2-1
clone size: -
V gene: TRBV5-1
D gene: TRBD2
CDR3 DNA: TGCGCCAGCAAAGTGACTAGCGGGAGGGCCGATTACAATGAGCAGTTCTTC
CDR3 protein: CASKVTSGRADYNEQFF

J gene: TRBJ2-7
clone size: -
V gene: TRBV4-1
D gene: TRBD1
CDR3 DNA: TGCGCCAGCAGCCAAGGGACAGGGGAATACGAGCAGTACTTC
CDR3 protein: CASSQGTGEYEQYF